This T cell receptor beta chain was found in a study of T-cell memory formation after mild COVID-19. TCRdb reprocessed the 5' RACE reads with MiXCR, giving one entry per CDR3 protein. The sample shows about 250,000 distinct CDR3 sequences, over 15% of them seen only once. This clonotype was counted between two and nine times. The V gene lost 6 bases and the J gene lost 8 bases, with 13 bases spanning the gap. From germline, CDR1 is DFQATT and CDR2 SNEGSKA (reference sequence). The CDR3 sequence is 11 residues long. The chain links TRBV20-1 to TRBJ1-2; perhaps TRBD1 as D (5 bases). The sequence came from an adult woman who had mild COVID-19 (a few samples of this study predate the infection). Cell type and time point are not known. Sequencing input: PBMCs or a T cell subset sorted from them (not recorded which). CDR3 sequence (DNA): TGCAGTGCATCTGTCCCAGGGGGCTACACCTTC. Translated: CSASVPGGYTF.